The rows below give T cell receptor beta chains drawn from one sample of a study of patients and donors after allogeneic stem cell transplantation. TCRdb passed the RT-PCR reads through MiXCR, listing each CDR3 protein once. The table records about a million distinct CDR3 sequences, more than 15% of them present only once. Sequenced input: blood, either unsorted or a sorted T cell fraction (not recorded which). These TCRs come from a human donor who was either an allogeneic HSCT recipient or a stem cell or donor lymphocyte infusion donor (not recorded which). It is not recorded whose cells these are; they may come from a transplant donor. Both conserved end residues are part of each CDR3. A D gene is named only where the DNA matches it firmly. Expanded clones get a size class; other rows say once, few or many, or leave the size out.

d_call j_call clone_size v_call cdr3_nt cdr3_aa
. TRBJ1-1 few TRBV5-6 TGTGCCAGCGGACGATCCATGAACACTGAAGCTTTCTTT CASGRSMNTEAFF
TRBD2 TRBJ2-7 many TRBV2 TGTGCCAGCAGTGAGCGGACTAGCTTCCGCGAGCAGTACTTC CASSERTSFREQYF
TRBD1 TRBJ1-4 . TRBV6-1 TGTGCCAGCAGCCCGGGACAGGGCTTTGAAAAACTGTTTTTT CASSPGQGFEKLFF
. TRBJ2-1 few TRBV6-2/TRBV6-3 TGTGCCAGCAGTTACGAATTTGGGGGCCCTTCCTACAATGAGCAGTTCTTC CASSYEFGGPSYNEQFF
TRBD1 TRBJ2-5 . TRBV20-1 TGCAGTGCTAGAGTCAGGACAGGGCGGGAGACCCAGTACTTC CSARVRTGRETQYF
. TRBJ1-5 . TRBV7-9 TGTGCCAGCAACCCGATCGACTCCAATCAGCCCCAGCATTTT CASNPIDSNQPQHF
. TRBJ1-5 . TRBV6-2/TRBV6-3 TGTGCCAGCAGTACCTCGGGTAGACAGCTTATTAGCAATCAGCCCCAGCATTTT CASSTSGRQLISNQPQHF
TRBD1 TRBJ2-7 . TRBV7-9 TGTGCCAGCAGACCCGGACAGGGGGAAACCTACGAGCAGTACTTC CASRPGQGETYEQYF
TRBD2 TRBJ2-1 few TRBV9 TGTGCCAGCAGCCCCTGGGGCGGGAGTTTCAATGAGCAGTTCTTC CASSPWGGSFNEQFF
TRBD2 TRBJ2-1 few TRBV9 TGTGCCAGCAGCGTAGTAGCGGGGGTTTACAATGAGCAGTTCTTC CASSVVAGVYNEQFF
. TRBJ2-3 . TRBV29-1 TGCAGCGTGGACCGGGAGATTAGCACAGATACGCAGTATTTT CSVDREISTDTQYF
TRBD1 TRBJ1-6 . TRBV19 TGTGCCAGTAGTCCGCGACAGGGTCGAGGAGACTCACCCCTCCACTTT CASSPRQGRGDSPLHF
TRBD2 TRBJ2-1 few TRBV27 TGTGCCAGCAGTCCGGTGAGGGCGGGGGTGGGGAATGAGCAGTTCTTC CASSPVRAGVGNEQFF
TRBD2 TRBJ2-7 . TRBV27 TGTGCCAGCAGTTTTTATGCCGCGGGAGGGCCCCCGGGGGAGCAGTACTTC CASSFYAAGGPPGEQYF
TRBD1 TRBJ2-2 few TRBV25-1 TGTGCCAGCCGAGACCGACAGGGCGGGGAGCTGTTTTTT CASRDRQGGELFF
. TRBJ1-1 . TRBV19 TGTGCCAGTAAATCCTTGGGCGTCCGGAACACTGAAGCTTTCTTT CASKSLGVRNTEAFF
. TRBJ2-2 few TRBV6-2/TRBV6-3 TGTGCCAGCAGTTACCGACAGGGAGGCGGGGAGCTGTTTTTT CASSYRQGGGELFF
. TRBJ2-1 . TRBV12-3/TRBV12-4 TGTGCCAGCAGTTTAAAACCCGGACAGAGCTCCTACAATGAGCAGTTCTTC CASSLKPGQSSYNEQFF
. TRBJ1-4 few TRBV7-2 TGTGCCAGCAGCTTGGGGTCCAGGGACGGGGAAAAACTGTTTTTT CASSLGSRDGEKLFF
TRBD1 TRBJ1-4 many TRBV4-3 TGCGCCAGCAGCCAAGCTTCAGGGGGCGCGATGGAAAAACTGTTTTTT CASSQASGGAMEKLFF
. TRBJ2-7 many TRBV20-1 TGCAGCGGGGGGCGGAACTACGAGCAGTACTTC CSGGRNYEQYF
. TRBJ1-5 few TRBV4-1 TGCGCCAGCAGCCAAGGGATCAATCAGCCCCAGCATTTT CASSQGINQPQHF
TRBD2 TRBJ2-1 few TRBV20-1 TGCAGTGCTAGAGGGTTTCCTAGCGGGGGGGCCGCCTACAATGAGCAGTTCTTC CSARGFPSGGAAYNEQFF
. TRBJ2-7 few TRBV9 TGTGCCAGCAGCCCCCCCGGGACTCCCTCCGGCGAGCAGTACTTC CASSPPGTPSGEQYF
. TRBJ1-4 few TRBV18 TGTGCCAGCTCACCCAGCGGGGCTGGAGAAAAACTGTTTTTT CASSPSGAGEKLFF
. TRBJ1-1 . TRBV7-3 TGTGCCAGCAGTTTGGGCTACGGGGGCTCGATTCTGTACACTGAAGCTTTCTTT CASSLGYGGSILYTEAFF
. TRBJ2-1 . TRBV6-2/TRBV6-3 TGTGCCAGCAGTTACGAAGTGAGTGGACCTGCTACCTACAATGAGCAGTTCTTC CASSYEVSGPATYNEQFF
. TRBJ2-1 . TRBV11-2 TGTGCCAGCAGAATAAGTAGCTCCTACAATGAGCAGTTCTTC CASRISSSYNEQFF
TRBD1 TRBJ2-6 . TRBV29-1 TGCAGCGTTGGGACAGGGACGGCCTCTGGGGCCAACGTCCTGACTTTC CSVGTGTASGANVLTF
. TRBJ2-1 . TRBV7-2 TGTGCCAGCAGCCAGGGGTGGGCTTACAATGAGCAGTTCTTC CASSQGWAYNEQFF
TRBD2 TRBJ2-2 . TRBV20-1 TGCAGTGCCCGTAGCGGGAGCGGGACCGGGGAGCTGTTTTTT CSARSGSGTGELFF
. TRBJ1-1 few TRBV11-2 TGTGCCAGCAGCCCTGTCGCTGTGAACACTGAAGCTTTCTTT CASSPVAVNTEAFF
. TRBJ2-7 . TRBV5-5 TGTGCCAGCAGCGGGGGTGGGTCCATCTCCTACGAGCAGTACTTC CASSGGGSISYEQYF
TRBD2 TRBJ2-1 . TRBV15 TGTGCCACCAGCAGAGAACGACTAGCGGGAGGAGGACACAATGAGCAGTTCTTC CATSRERLAGGGHNEQFF
. TRBJ2-7 . TRBV4-1 TGCGCCAGCAGCCAAGTCGGTGGTGGGAATTACGAGCAGTACTTC CASSQVGGGNYEQYF
. TRBJ1-1 . TRBV18 TGTGCCAGCTCACCTCTCAGGGAGGATGAAGCTTTCTTT CASSPLREDEAFF
. TRBJ1-2 . TRBV7-8 TGTGCCAGCACCGAGGCAGGGAGCTATGGCTACACCTTC CASTEAGSYGYTF
. TRBJ1-2 few TRBV3-1 TGTGCCAGCAGCCAAGATTCGGGGGTGGCGTATGGCTACACCTTC CASSQDSGVAYGYTF
TRBD2 TRBJ2-5 few TRBV6-2/TRBV6-3 TGTGCCAGCATTGCGGGAGGGCGGGAGGAGACCCAGTACTTC CASIAGGREETQYF
. TRBJ2-1 few TRBV5-6 TGTGCCAGCAGCTTGCGGGGGCACAAAACGGGGAATGAGCAGTTCTTC CASSLRGHKTGNEQFF
. TRBJ2-7 . TRBV7-9 TGTGCCAGCAGCTTAGATTCTGGGGCCTCCTACGAGCAGTACTTC CASSLDSGASYEQYF
. TRBJ2-5 . TRBV10-3 TGTGCCACTCAAGGGGCAGCAATCGGGGAGACCCAGTACTTC CATQGAAIGETQYF
TRBD1 TRBJ1-2 few TRBV6-5 TGTGCCAGCAGTTACCTGGGACAGGGGGTCGACGGCTACACCTTC CASSYLGQGVDGYTF
TRBD2 TRBJ2-2 . TRBV10-3 TGTGCCATCACCTCCCGGGGGGGTAACACCGGGGAGCTGTTTTTT CAITSRGGNTGELFF